This T cell receptor (beta chain) is from a study of cytotoxic CD8 clonotypes in ibrutinib-treated CLL. For this clone: Its antigen remains unknown.

Clones were sequenced by immunoSEQ multiplex PCR, and TCRdb holds only the in-frame ones, with some missing. The data contain around 130,000 clones, 84% of them singletons. General study results and limits: Contraction or stability on treatment was seen for public clonotypes, which were uncommon.

The CDR3 runs to 14 residues. Germline values: CDR1 LNHDA, CDR2 SQIVND (reference sequence). Trimming cost V 6 bases and J 1 base, with 12 bases left between them. Sequenced material: PBMCs, taken after 24 months of ibrutinib treatment. This rearrangement joins TRBV19 to TRBJ2-5; weak D call: TRBD1 (6 bases). The clonotype comes from a human donor with chronic lymphocytic leukemia. CDR3 amino acids: CASRPTGTQETQYF. The CDR3 coding sequence is TGTGCCAGTAGGCCCACAGGGACCCAAGAGACCCAGTACTTC.